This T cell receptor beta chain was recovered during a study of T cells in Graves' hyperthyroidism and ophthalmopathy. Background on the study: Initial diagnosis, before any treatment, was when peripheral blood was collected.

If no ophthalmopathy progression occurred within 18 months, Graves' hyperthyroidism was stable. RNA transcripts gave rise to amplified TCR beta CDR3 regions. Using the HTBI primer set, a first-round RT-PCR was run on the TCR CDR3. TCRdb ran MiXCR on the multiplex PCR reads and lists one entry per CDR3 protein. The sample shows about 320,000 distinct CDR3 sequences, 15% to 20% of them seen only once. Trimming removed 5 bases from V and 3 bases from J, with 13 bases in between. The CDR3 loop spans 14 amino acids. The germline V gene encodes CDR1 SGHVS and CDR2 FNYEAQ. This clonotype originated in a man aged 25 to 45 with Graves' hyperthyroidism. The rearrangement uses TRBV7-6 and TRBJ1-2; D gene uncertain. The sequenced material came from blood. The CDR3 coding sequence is TGTGCCAGCAGCGCTGACGGCCGCTACTATGGCTACACCTTC. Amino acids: CASSADGRYYGYTF.